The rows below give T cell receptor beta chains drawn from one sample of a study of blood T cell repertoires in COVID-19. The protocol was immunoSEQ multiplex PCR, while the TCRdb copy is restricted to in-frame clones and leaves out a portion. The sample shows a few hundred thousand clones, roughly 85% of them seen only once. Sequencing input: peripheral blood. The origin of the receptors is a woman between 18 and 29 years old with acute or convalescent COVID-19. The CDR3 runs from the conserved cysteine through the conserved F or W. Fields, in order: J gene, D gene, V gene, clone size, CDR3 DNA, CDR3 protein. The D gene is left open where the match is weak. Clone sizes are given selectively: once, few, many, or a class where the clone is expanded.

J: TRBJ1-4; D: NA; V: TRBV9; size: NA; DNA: TGTGCCAGCAGCGTTCGGCCAATCTTGGGGAGGGGAAATGAAAAACTGTTTTTT; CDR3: CASSVRPILGRGNEKLFF
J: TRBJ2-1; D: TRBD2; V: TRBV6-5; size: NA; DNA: TGTGCCAGCACCTTAGCGGGGGGGGGTTACAATGAGCAGTTCTTC; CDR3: CASTLAGGGYNEQFF
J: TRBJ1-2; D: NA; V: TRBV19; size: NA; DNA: TGTGCCATTACCCCCGGCCAGGCGCCTACTAACTATGGCTACACCTTC; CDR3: CAITPGQAPTNYGYTF
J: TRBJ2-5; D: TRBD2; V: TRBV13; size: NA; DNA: TGTGCCAGCAGCGAGGGACTAGCGGGAGGAGAGACCCAGTACTTC; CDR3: CASSEGLAGGETQYF
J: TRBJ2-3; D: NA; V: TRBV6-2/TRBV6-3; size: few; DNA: TGTGCCAGCAGCAGAAAGGGGGGGAGCACAGATACGCAGTATTTT; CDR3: CASSRKGGSTDTQYF
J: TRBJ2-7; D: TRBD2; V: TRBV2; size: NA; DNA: TGTGCCAGCAGGGAAACTAGCGGATCTACCTACGAGCAGTACTTC; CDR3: CASRETSGSTYEQYF
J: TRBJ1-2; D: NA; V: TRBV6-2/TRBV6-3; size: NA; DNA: TGTGCCAGCAGTTACGACAGAACCCAGGGCTACACCTTC; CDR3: CASSYDRTQGYTF
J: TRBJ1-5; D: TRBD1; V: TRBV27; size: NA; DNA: TGTGCCAGCAGTATATCCGACAGGGCTCAGCCCCAGCATTTT; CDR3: CASSISDRAQPQHF
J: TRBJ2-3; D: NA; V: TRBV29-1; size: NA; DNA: TGCAGCGTTGAAGTCTTCGGAGATACGCAGTATTTT; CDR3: CSVEVFGDTQYF
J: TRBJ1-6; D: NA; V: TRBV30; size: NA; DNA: TGTGCCTGGAGCCCCACCGGGTCACCCCTCCACTTT; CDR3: CAWSPTGSPLHF
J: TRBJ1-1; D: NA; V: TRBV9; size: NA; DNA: TGTGCCAGCAGCGTCGGGACATTCCCTGAAGCTTTCTTT; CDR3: CASSVGTFPEAFF
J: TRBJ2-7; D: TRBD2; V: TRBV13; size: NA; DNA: TGTGCCAGCAGCTTAGTCGGACTAGCGGGGGGCTACGAGCAGTACTTC; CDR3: CASSLVGLAGGYEQYF
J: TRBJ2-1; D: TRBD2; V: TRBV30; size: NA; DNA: TGTGCCTGGACGGGAGGCAACAATGAGCAGTTCTTC; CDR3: CAWTGGNNEQFF
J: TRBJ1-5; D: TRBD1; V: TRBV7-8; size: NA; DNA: TGTGCCAGCAGCCCAGGGACAGGCTCCCGCAATCAGCCCCAGCATTTT; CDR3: CASSPGTGSRNQPQHF
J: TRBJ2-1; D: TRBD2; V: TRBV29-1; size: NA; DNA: TGCAGCGCCCTGCCCGCGGGAGTTTCCGGTGAGCAGTTCTTC; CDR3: CSALPAGVSGEQFF
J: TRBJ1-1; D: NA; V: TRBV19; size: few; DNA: TGTGCCAGTAGTATTCCAGGTCTGAACACTGAAGCTTTCTTT; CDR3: CASSIPGLNTEAFF
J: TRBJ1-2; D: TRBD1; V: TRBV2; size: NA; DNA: TGTGCCAGCAGCGTGACAGGGTCGTCGCCTAACTATGGCTACACCTTC; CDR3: CASSVTGSSPNYGYTF
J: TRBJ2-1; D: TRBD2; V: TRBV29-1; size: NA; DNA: TGCAGCGTTGAACCGGGACTAGGGAATGAGCAGTTCTTC; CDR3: CSVEPGLGNEQFF
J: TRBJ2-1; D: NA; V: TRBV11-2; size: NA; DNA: TGTGCCAGCAGCTTAGTCGGAGGCTACAATGAGCAGTTCTTC; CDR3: CASSLVGGYNEQFF
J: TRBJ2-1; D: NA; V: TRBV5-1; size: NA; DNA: TGCGCCAGCAGCGATGTGGGCGGGACGACCTACAATGAGCAGTTCTTC; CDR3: CASSDVGGTTYNEQFF
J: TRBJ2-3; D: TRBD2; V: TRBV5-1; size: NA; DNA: TGCGCCAGCAGCTTGGCCCCTGGGACTAGCGGGAGGATAGCAGATACGCAGTATTTT; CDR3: CASSLAPGTSGRIADTQYF
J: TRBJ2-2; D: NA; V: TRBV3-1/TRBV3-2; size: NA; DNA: TGTGCCAGCAGCCCAGACTACCTAAACACCGGGGAGCTGTTTTTT; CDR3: CASSPDYLNTGELFF
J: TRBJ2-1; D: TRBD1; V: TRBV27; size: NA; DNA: TGTGCCAGCAGTCCCCGGACAGGGGGCGATTATAGTGGCGGGAGGGCCTTTAGCAATGAGCAGTTCTTC; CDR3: CASSPRTGGDYSGGRAFSNEQFF
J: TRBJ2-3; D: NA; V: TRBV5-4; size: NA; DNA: TGTGCCAGCAGCTTGTTGGACACCGCAGATACGCAGTATTTT; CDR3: CASSLLDTADTQYF
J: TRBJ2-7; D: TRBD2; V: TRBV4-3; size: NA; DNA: TGCGCCAGCAGCCAAGGGACTAGCGGGAGCTTTACCTACGAGCAGTACTTC; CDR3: CASSQGTSGSFTYEQYF
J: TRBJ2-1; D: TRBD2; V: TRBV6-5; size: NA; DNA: TGTGCCAGCAGTTACGGGGGGGTTTACAATGAGCAGTTCTTC; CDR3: CASSYGGVYNEQFF
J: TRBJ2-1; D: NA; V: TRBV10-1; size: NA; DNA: TGCGCCAGCAGTGAAGGGGTGCCTGGGTGGAATGAGCAGTTCTTC; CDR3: CASSEGVPGWNEQFF
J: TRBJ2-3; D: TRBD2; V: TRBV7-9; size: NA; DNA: TGTGCCAGCAGCTTAGTTGTGACTAGCGGGAGTAATACGCAGTATTTT; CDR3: CASSLVVTSGSNTQYF
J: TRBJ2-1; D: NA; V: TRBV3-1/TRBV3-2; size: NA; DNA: TGTGCCAGCAGCCAAGTCGCTAGCGCATACAATGAGCAGTTCTTC; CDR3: CASSQVASAYNEQFF
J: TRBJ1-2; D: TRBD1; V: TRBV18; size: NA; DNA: TGTGCCAGCTACATGACAGGGGACTATGGCTACACCTTC; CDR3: CASYMTGDYGYTF
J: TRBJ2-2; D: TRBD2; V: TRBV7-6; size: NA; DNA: TGTGCCAGCAGCTTAGGGACTAGCGGATATGATTGGACCGGGGAGCTGTTTTTT; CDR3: CASSLGTSGYDWTGELFF
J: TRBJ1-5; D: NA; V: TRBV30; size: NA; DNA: TGTGCCTGGAGTGTACGCGGGGACCATAGCAATCAGCCCCAGCATTTT; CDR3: CAWSVRGDHSNQPQHF
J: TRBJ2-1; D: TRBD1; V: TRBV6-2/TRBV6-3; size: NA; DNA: TGTGCCAGCAGTTATCGGCCCTCAGGGGGGTTCTTC; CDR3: CASSYRPSGGFF
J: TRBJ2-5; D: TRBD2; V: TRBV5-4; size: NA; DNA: TGTGCCAGCAGCGTGGTTGCTAGCGGGTACGAGACCCAGTACTTC; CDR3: CASSVVASGYETQYF
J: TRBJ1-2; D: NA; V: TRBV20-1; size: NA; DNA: TGCAGTGCGCGGGACGGCTATGGCTACACCTTC; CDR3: CSARDGYGYTF
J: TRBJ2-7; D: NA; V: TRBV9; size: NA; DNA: TGTGCCAGCAGCGGACTCAACTCCTACGAGCAGTACTTC; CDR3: CASSGLNSYEQYF
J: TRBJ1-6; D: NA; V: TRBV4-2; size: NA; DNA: TGTGCCAGCAGCCAAGAAGGCGTTCAGGGGCGCAGTAATTCACCCCTCCACTTT; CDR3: CASSQEGVQGRSNSPLHF
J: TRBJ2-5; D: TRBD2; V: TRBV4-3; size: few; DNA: TGCGCCAGCAGCCAAGAGATTAGCGGGAGTATTCAGACCCAGTACTTC; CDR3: CASSQEISGSIQTQYF